The 3 T cell receptor beta chains below come from one sample, sequenced in a study of cytomegalovirus exposure and HLA in healthy donors. The PCR contained 60 Vbeta and 13 Jbeta primers. Some clones are missing from TCRdb's copy, which holds only in-frame ones; the method was immunoSEQ multiplex PCR. The table shows 75,000 to 100,000 clones, with 50% to 80% occurring only once. The sequenced sample was PBMCs. These receptor sequences come from a man aged 60 to 75 in good health and CMV-seronegative.

The sample holds a few counts of this clone. At one of its ends the junction is not consistent with the germline gene, which may arise from a read error. The chain combines TRBV7-7 with TRBJ2-5, with 8 nucleotides matching TRBD2. Germline assignment: CDR1 SSHAT and CDR2 FNYEAQ (reference sequence). The length of the CDR3 is 14 residues. CDR3 bases: TGTGCTAGCAGCTTAGGGGTAGCGGGGGAGACCCAGTACTTC. Translated, it gives CASSLGVAGETQYF.

Here the CDR3 DNA reads TGTGCCAGCAGCTTACTTGAGGCCACTGAAGCTTTCTTT. This sequence encodes CASSLLEATEAFF. The J gene is TRBJ1-1, the V gene TRBV7-3, with unresolved D. Per germline, CDR1 SGHTA and CDR2 FQGTGA. Trimming removed 2 bases from V and 4 bases from J, with 8 bases in between. The CDR3 has 13 amino acids.

The chain has TRBV4-1 and TRBJ2-2; TRBD2 agrees at 7 bases. Germline values: CDR1 MGHRA, CDR2 YSYEKL. The CDR3 is made up of 14 amino acids. V dropped 6 bases and J dropped 1; count of bases not matched to a gene: 2. The CDR3 DNA follows: TGCGCCAGCAGACCGGGAGGGAACACCGGGGAGCTGTTTTTT. Translating gives CASRPGGNTGELFF.